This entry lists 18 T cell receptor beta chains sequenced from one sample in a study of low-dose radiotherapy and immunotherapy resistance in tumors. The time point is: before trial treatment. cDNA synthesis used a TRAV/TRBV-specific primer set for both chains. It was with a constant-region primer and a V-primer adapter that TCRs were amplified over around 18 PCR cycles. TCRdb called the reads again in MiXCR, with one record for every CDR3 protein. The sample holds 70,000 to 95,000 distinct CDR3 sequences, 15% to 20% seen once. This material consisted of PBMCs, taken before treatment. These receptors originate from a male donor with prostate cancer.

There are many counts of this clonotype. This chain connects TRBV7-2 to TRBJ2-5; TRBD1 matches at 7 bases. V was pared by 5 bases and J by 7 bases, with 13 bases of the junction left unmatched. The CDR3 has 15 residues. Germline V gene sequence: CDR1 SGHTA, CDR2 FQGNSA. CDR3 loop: CASSPPGTADGTQYF. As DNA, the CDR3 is TGTGCCAGCAGCCCCCCCGGGACAGCTGATGGGACCCAGTACTTC. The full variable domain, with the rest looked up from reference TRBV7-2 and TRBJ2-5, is GAGVSQSPSNKVTEKGKDVELRCDPISGHTALYWYRQSLGQGLEFLIYFQGNSAPDKSGLPSDRFSAERTGGSVSTLTIQRTQQEDSAVYLCASSPPGTADGTQYFGPGTRLLVL.

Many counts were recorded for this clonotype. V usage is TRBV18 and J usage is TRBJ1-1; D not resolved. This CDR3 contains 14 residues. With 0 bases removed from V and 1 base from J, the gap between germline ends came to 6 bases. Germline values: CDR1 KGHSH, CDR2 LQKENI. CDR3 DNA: TGTGCCAGCTCACCACCGGCAGGGAACACTGAAGCTTTCTTT. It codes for CASSPPAGNTEAFF.

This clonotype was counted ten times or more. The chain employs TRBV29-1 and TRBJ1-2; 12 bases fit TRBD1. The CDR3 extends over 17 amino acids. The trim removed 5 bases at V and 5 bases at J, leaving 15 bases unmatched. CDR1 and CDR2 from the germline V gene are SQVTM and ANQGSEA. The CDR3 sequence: CSVRISGQGASKYGYTF. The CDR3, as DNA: TGCAGCGTTCGTATCTCGGGACAGGGGGCGAGCAAATATGGCTACACCTTC.

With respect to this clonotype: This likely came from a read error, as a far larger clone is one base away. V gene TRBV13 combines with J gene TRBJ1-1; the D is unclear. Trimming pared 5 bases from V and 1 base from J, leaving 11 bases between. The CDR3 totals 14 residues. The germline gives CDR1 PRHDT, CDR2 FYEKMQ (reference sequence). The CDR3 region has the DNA TGTGCCAGCAGCGCTGAAGGGTCGAACACTGAAGCTTTCTTT. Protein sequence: CASSAEGSNTEAFF.

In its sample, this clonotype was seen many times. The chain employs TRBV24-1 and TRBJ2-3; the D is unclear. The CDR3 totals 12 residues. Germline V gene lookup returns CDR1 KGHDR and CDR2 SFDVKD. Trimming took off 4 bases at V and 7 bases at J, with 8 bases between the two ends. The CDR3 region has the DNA TGTGCCACCAGTGACCTCTCAAATACGCAGTATTTT. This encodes CATSDLSNTQYF.

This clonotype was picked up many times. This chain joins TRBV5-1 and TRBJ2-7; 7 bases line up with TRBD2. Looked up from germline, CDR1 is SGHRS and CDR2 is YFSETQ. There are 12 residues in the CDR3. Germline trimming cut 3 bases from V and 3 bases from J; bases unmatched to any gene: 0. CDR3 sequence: CASSSGGYEQYF. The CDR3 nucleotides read TGCGCCAGCAGCTCGGGGGGCTACGAGCAGTACTTC.

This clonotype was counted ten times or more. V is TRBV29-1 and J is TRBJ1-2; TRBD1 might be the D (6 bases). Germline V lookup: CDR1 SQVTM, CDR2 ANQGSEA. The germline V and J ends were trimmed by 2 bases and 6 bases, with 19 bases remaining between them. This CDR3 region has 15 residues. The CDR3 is CSVETLDSFGNGYTF. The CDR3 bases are TGCAGCGTTGAAACCCTGGACAGTTTCGGGAATGGCTACACCTTC.

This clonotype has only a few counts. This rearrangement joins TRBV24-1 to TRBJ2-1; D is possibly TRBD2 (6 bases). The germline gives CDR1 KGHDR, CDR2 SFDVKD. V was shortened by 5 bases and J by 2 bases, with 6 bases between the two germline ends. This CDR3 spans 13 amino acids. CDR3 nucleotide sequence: TGTGCCACCAGTGCGGGAGCCTACAATGAGCAGTTCTTC. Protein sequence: CATSAGAYNEQFF.

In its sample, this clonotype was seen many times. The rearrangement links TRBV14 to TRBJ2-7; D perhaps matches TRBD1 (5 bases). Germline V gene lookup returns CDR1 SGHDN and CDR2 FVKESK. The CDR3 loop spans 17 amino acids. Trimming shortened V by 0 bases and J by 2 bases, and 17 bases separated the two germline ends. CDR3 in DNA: TGTGCCAGCAGCCAAGAGGGATTAGGAGACAGACCCTACGAGCAGTACTTC. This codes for CASSQEGLGDRPYEQYF.

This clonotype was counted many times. The CDR3 spells CASSLVVRNGELFF. The CDR3 DNA sequence: TGTGCCAGCAGCTTAGTCGTGAGGAACGGGGAGCTGTTTTTT. The chain combines TRBV7-2 with TRBJ2-2; D not resolved. Germline CDR1 and CDR2: SGHTA and FQGNSA. This CDR3 contains 14 residues. V was clipped by 1 base and J by 7 bases, with 10 bases between them.

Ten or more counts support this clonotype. The CDR3 sequence is CASSPQGGFNQPQHF. The CDR3 DNA sequence: TGTGCCAGCAGCCCTCAGGGGGGATTCAATCAGCCCCAGCATTTT. This rearrangement joins TRBV3-1 to TRBJ1-5, with 7 bases that match TRBD1. V was pared by 4 bases and J by 3 bases, with 6 bases of the junction left unmatched. The CDR3 consists of 15 residues. In germline, CDR1 is LGHDT, CDR2 YNNKEL (reference sequence).

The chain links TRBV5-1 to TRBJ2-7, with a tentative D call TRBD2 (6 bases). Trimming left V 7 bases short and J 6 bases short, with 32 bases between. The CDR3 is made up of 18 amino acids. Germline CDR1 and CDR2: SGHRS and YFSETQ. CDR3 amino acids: CASVQKRGGGTHHSEQYF. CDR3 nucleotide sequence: TGCGCCAGCGTCCAGAAAAGGGGAGGCGGGACCCATCATTCCGAGCAGTACTTC.

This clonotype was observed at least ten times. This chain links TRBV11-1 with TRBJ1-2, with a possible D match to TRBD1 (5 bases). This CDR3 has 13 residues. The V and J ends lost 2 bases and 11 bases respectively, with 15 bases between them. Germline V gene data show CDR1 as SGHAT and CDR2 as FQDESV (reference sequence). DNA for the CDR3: TGTGCCAGCAGCTTACGAGGCGGGGCCAGGTACACCTTC. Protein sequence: CASSLRGGARYTF.

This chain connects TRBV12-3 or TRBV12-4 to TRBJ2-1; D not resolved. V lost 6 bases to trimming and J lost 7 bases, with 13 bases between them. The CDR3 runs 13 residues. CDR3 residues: CASRMQNSNEQFF. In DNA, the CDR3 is TGTGCCAGCAGAATGCAGAACTCAAATGAGCAGTTCTTC.

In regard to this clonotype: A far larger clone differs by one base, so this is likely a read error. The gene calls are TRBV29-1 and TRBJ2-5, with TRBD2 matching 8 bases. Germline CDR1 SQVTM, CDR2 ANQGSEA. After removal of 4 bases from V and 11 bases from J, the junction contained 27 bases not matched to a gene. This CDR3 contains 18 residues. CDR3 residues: CSVVYGSPGGGPWNEQYF. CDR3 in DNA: TGCAGCGTTGTCTATGGGAGCCCCGGGGGGGGGCCGTGGAATGAGCAGTACTTC.

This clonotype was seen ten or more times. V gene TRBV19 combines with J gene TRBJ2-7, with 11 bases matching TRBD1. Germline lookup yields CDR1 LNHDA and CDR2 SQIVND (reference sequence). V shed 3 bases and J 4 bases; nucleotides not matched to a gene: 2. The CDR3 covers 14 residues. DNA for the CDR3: TGTGCCAGTAGTATTGGGACAGGGGGTTACGAGCAGTACTTC. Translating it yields CASSIGTGGYEQYF. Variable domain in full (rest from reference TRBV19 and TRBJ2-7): DGGITQSPKYLFRKEGQNVTLSCEQNLNHDAMYWYRQDPGQGLRLIYYSQIVNDFQKGDIAEGYSVSREKKESFPLTVTSAQKNPTAFYLCASSIGTGGYEQYFGPGTRLTVT.

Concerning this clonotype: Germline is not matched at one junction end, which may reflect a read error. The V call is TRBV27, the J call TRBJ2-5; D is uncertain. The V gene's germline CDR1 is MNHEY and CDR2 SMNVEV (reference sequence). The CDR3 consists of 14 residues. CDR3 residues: CATSDSMAQETQYF. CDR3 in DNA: TGTGCCACCAGTGATTCTATGGCGCAAGAGACCCAGTACTTC.

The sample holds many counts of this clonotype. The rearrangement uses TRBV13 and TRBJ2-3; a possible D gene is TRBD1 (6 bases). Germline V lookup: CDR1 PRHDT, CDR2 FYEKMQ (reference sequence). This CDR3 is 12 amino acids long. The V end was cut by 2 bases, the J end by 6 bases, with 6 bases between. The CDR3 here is CASSLQGDTQYF. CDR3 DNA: TGTGCCAGCAGCTTACAGGGGGATACGCAGTATTTT.